This T cell receptor (beta chain) came from a study of post-analysis software for immune sequencing data. This CDR3 has 16 amino acids. CDR1 is DFQATT, CDR2 SNEGSKA, per germline (reference sequence). With 0 bases removed from V and 7 bases from J, the gap between germline ends came to 19 bases. Prepared libraries of TCR beta cDNA carried unique molecular identifiers. TCRdb independently ran MiXCR on the PCR reads; one entry per CDR3 protein. Of 740,000 or so distinct CDR3 sequences listed, roughly 58% are singletons. Whole-study results and caveats: In patients, TRBV5-6, TRBV5-1 and TRBV20-1 belonged to several TRBV segments found more frequently than in controls.

On this clonotype: No antigen is known for it.

This clonotype was sampled from a girl aged 5-17 years with multiple sclerosis. The sequenced material came from blood. The chain combines TRBV20-1 with TRBJ2-1; perhaps TRBD1 as D (7 bases). DNA of the CDR3: TGCAGTGCTAGAGATCCGGCCAGGGGGGTAAGGAATGAGCAGTTCTTC. Translating it yields CSARDPARGVRNEQFF.